This entry lists 32 T cell receptor beta chains sequenced from one sample in a study of TIL therapy for anti-PD-1-resistant metastatic lung cancer. This was the immunoSEQ v3 assay. The repertoire was sequenced with immunoSEQ multiplex PCR; TCRdb's copy has only in-frame clones and lacks some. The sample consists of 35,000 to 55,000 clones, around 80% of them appearing once. The time point is: pre-treatment sample, taken before nivolumab and TIL therapy. Sequenced material: blood, taken at baseline. The receptors were gathered from a man aged 65 to 79 with non-small cell lung cancer.

This chain uses TRBV5-1 with TRBJ2-2; TRBD1 or TRBD2 may be the D gene (5 bases each). From germline, CDR1 is SGHRS and CDR2 YFSETQ. Between the trimmed V and J ends, which lost 7 bases and 4 bases, there was a span of 17 bases. This CDR3 has 15 residues. The CDR3 DNA is TGCGCCAGCCGACCTTCCGGGACGGCCACCGGGGAGCTGTTTTTT. This gives the protein CASRPSGTATGELFF.

The V gene is TRBV7-8, the J gene TRBJ1-2; 7 bases align to TRBD1. J gave up 5 bases and V 0 bases, and 12 bases lay outside the gene matches. CDR1 SGHVS and CDR2 FQNEAQ come from the germline V gene. The CDR3 sequence is 17 residues long. CDR3 sequence: CASSLAYDGTASYGYTF. The CDR3 DNA sequence: TGTGCCAGCAGCTTAGCGTACGATGGGACAGCCTCATATGGCTACACCTTC.

J is TRBJ1-2 and V is TRBV11-2; D is possibly TRBD1 (5 bases). The V end lost 6 bases, the J end lost 8 bases, and 22 bases lay between the germline ends. CDR3 length equals 15 residues. Germline V gene data show CDR1 as SGHAT and CDR2 as FQNNGV. The CDR3, as DNA: TGTGCCAGCAGGCCCATTGGCAGGGAAAGTTTAGGCTACACCTTC. This gives the protein CASRPIGRESLGYTF.

This rearrangement joins TRBV9 to TRBJ2-7, with TRBD2 identical over 8 bases. The CDR3 covers 16 residues. Looked up from germline, CDR1 is SGDLS and CDR2 is YYNGEE. V lost 0 bases, J lost 7 bases, and 12 bases stayed unmatched. CDR3 amino acids: CASSVGSRAGVSEQYF. DNA of the CDR3: TGTGCCAGCAGCGTAGGTTCAAGAGCGGGAGTGAGTGAGCAGTACTTC.

The chain employs TRBV27 and TRBJ1-5; 12 bases are shared with TRBD1. V lost 6 bases, J lost 1 base, and 4 bases stayed unmatched. The CDR3 spans 16 residues. Germline CDR1 and CDR2: MNHEY and SMNVEV (reference sequence). Here the CDR3 DNA reads TGTGCCAGCAGCCACGGGACAGGGGGCAGCAATCAGCCCCAGCATTTT. It yields the protein CASSHGTGGSNQPQHF.

This sequence joins TRBV28 and TRBJ2-1; 12 bases line up with TRBD2. The CDR3 loop spans 15 amino acids. The germline V gene encodes CDR1 MDHEN and CDR2 SYDVKM. V trimming: 6 bases; J trimming: 9 bases; junction bases outside the gene matches: 9. The CDR3 nucleotides are TGTGCCAGCAGCATCCCTGGACTAGCGGGGAGTGAGCAGTTCTTC. This codes for CASSIPGLAGSEQFF.

This clone was picked up a small number of times. The chain couples TRBV15 to TRBJ1-2, with D maybe TRBD1 (6 bases). Germline lookup yields CDR1 LNHNV and CDR2 YYDKDF (reference sequence). The germline V and J ends were trimmed by 0 bases and 7 bases, with 12 bases remaining between them. The CDR3 has 14 residues. The CDR3 sequence is CATSRDSTGSGYTF. CDR3 bases: TGTGCCACCAGCAGAGATTCTACAGGGTCTGGCTACACCTTC.

V gene TRBV7-8 combines with J gene TRBJ2-7; 16 nucleotides agree with TRBD2. Germline assignment: CDR1 SGHVS and CDR2 FQNEAQ. Germline trimming cut 5 bases from V and 4 bases from J; bases unmatched to any gene: 11. This CDR3 has 18 residues. The CDR3 here is CASSLGTSGRARRYEQYF. For the CDR3, the DNA is TGTGCCAGCAGCCTTGGGACTAGCGGGAGGGCTCGCAGGTACGAGCAGTACTTC.

The CDR3 region is CASSSGHSYNEQFF. The CDR3 DNA follows: TGTGCCAGCAGCTCAGGGCACTCCTACAATGAGCAGTTCTTC. The chain couples TRBV27 to TRBJ2-1; the D gene is possibly TRBD1 (5 bases). The CDR3 length is 14 residues. Germline assignment: CDR1 MNHEY and CDR2 SMNVEV (reference sequence). The V end lost 6 bases, the J end lost 0 bases, and 9 bases lay between the germline ends.

The CDR3 protein is CATSRASSGELFF. The CDR3 DNA sequence: TGTGCCACCAGCAGGGCTTCGTCCGGGGAGCTGTTTTTT. The genes are TRBV15 and TRBJ2-2; D gene uncertain. The germline V gene encodes CDR1 LNHNV and CDR2 YYDKDF (reference sequence). The CDR3 loop spans 13 amino acids. V shed 3 bases and J shed 6 bases, with 8 bases lying between them.

The rearrangement uses TRBV7-3 and TRBJ2-3, with 7 bases that match TRBD2. Germline CDR1 SGHTA, CDR2 FQGTGA. CDR3 length equals 12 residues. The V gene end was trimmed by 5 bases and the J gene end by 12 bases; junction bases not matched to a gene: 8. In DNA, the CDR3 is TGTGCCAGCAGCCTAGCGGCGGGCGTACAGTATTTT. Protein sequence: CASSLAAGVQYF.

V and J are TRBV27 and TRBJ1-1; 10 bases are shared with TRBD1. Unmatched junction bases numbered 9, after V lost 3 bases and J lost 2 bases. Germline V gene data show CDR1 as MNHEY and CDR2 as SMNVEV (reference sequence). This CDR3 is 17 amino acids long. CDR3: CASSFSRDRGANTEAFF. The CDR3 region has the DNA TGTGCCAGCAGTTTTTCCCGGGACAGGGGCGCTAACACTGAAGCTTTCTTT.

The chain employs TRBV11-3 and TRBJ2-7, with D perhaps being TRBD1 or TRBD2 (6 bases each). The CDR3 has 15 residues. V lost 5 bases and J lost 4, with 18 bases in between. Germline CDR1 SGHNT, CDR2 YENEEA. CDR3 sequence (DNA): TGTGCCAGCAGCGTAGGGGAAGGGGGGATATACGAGCAGTACTTC. It encodes CASSVGEGGIYEQYF.

The rearrangement links TRBV6-1 to TRBJ1-3; the D gene is possibly TRBD1 (5 bases). CDR3 length: 16 residues. Trimming removed 1 base from V and 2 bases from J, with 12 bases in between. Germline CDR1 and CDR2: MNHNS and SASEGT. This chain's CDR3 is CASSEGFAGTGNTIYF. In nucleotides, the CDR3 is TGTGCCAGCAGTGAAGGGTTTGCAGGGACTGGAAACACCATATATTTT.

The V gene is TRBV28, the J gene TRBJ2-3; the match to TRBD2 covers 15 bases. The germline V gene has CDR1 MDHEN and CDR2 SYDVKM. The junction had 14 bases not matched to a gene; V was cut back by 1 base and J by 6 bases. The CDR3 loop spans 20 amino acids. CDR3 loop: CASSLSPPGLAGGSRDTQYF. As DNA, the CDR3 is TGTGCCAGCAGTTTATCCCCGCCGGGACTAGCGGGAGGAAGTAGGGATACGCAGTATTTT.

The gene calls are TRBV5-1 and TRBJ2-6, with D perhaps TRBD1 or TRBD2 (5 bases each). V was clipped by 4 bases and J by 0 bases, with 14 bases between them. The CDR3 has 17 residues. CDR1 is SGHRS and CDR2 is YFSETQ in the germline V gene. In DNA form, the CDR3 reads TGCGCCAGCAGCCTTCCGGGACGGCCCTCTGGGGCCAACGTCCTGACTTTC. It yields the protein CASSLPGRPSGANVLTF.

The rearrangement links TRBV5-5 to TRBJ2-1, with D tentatively TRBD1 (6 bases). The CDR3 spans 15 residues. Germline V gene data show CDR1 as SGHKS and CDR2 as YYEKEE (reference sequence). V lost 0 bases, J lost 2 bases, and 9 bases lay in between. CDR3 residues: CASSLDRVPYNEQFF. DNA of the CDR3: TGTGCCAGCAGCTTGGACAGGGTACCCTACAATGAGCAGTTCTTC.

The chain uses TRBV9 and TRBJ2-2; 8 nucleotides align to TRBD1. V lost 4 bases to trimming and J lost 5 bases; unmatched junction nucleotides: 4. CDR1 and CDR2 (germline): SGDLS, YYNGEE. The CDR3 extends over 14 amino acids. The CDR3, as DNA: TGTGCCAGCAGCTCCCAGGGGGCGACCGGGGAGCTGTTTTTT. Amino acids: CASSSQGATGELFF.

The V and J genes are TRBV7-8 and TRBJ2-5; maybe TRBD1 (6 bases). CDR3 length: 13 amino acids. The V gene's germline CDR1 is SGHVS and CDR2 FQNEAQ. Trimming cost V 5 bases and J 5 bases, with 12 bases left between them. The CDR3 spells CASSTGLRETQYF. The CDR3 nucleotides are TGTGCCAGCAGCACAGGGTTGCGGGAGACCCAGTACTTC. Looking up the rest from reference TRBV7-8 and TRBJ2-5 gives the full variable domain: GAGVSQSPRYKVAKRGQDVALRCDPISGHVSLFWYQQALGQGPEFLTYFQNEAQLDKSGLPSDRFFAERPEGSVSTLKIQRTQQEDSAVYLCASSTGLRETQYFGPGTRLLVL.

V gene TRBV7-8 combines with J gene TRBJ2-3; no definite D call. The CDR3 totals 14 residues. The V and J ends lost 2 bases and 3 bases respectively, with 9 bases between them. The germline CDR1 and CDR2 sequences are SGHVS and FQNEAQ. The CDR3: CASSLSSPTDTQYF. CDR3 bases: TGTGCCAGCAGCTTAAGTTCACCAACAGATACGCAGTATTTT.

The chain employs TRBV5-4 and TRBJ1-2; D unresolved. Trimming took 3 bases from V and 6 from J, leaving 15 bases between them. CDR1 is SGHNT and CDR2 is YYREEE in the germline V gene (reference sequence). This CDR3 has 14 amino acids. CDR3 sequence reads: CASSSLGNMDGYTF. CDR3 nucleotides: TGTGCCAGCAGCTCTCTGGGGAATATGGATGGCTACACCTTC.

This chain links TRBV30 with TRBJ1-3; D gene uncertain. This CDR3 is built from 15 residues. V lost 0 bases and J 0 bases, leaving 9 bases between the germline ends. CDR1 GTSNPN and CDR2 SVGIG come from the germline V gene (reference sequence). Written as DNA, the CDR3 is TGTGCCTGGAGTGTACGCCAAGTCTCTGGAAACACCATATATTTT. It encodes CAWSVRQVSGNTIYF.

The J gene is TRBJ2-5, the V gene TRBV13; no clear D gene. The CDR3 is 14 amino acids. From germline, CDR1 is PRHDT and CDR2 FYEKMQ (reference sequence). Trimming stripped 5 bases from V and 2 bases from J, with 12 bases between. CDR3 nucleotides: TGTGCCAGCAGCCCCCTACGGGCGCAAGAGACCCAGTACTTC. Protein product: CASSPLRAQETQYF.

The V gene is TRBV5-4, the J gene TRBJ2-3, with 10 bases lining up with TRBD2. Germline loops: CDR1 SGHNT, CDR2 YYREEE (reference sequence). V shed 4 bases and J 3 bases; nucleotides not matched to a gene: 5. The CDR3 has 15 amino acids. This CDR3 is CASSIPSGRTDTQYF. The DNA for the CDR3 is TGTGCCAGCAGCATCCCTAGCGGGAGAACAGATACGCAGTATTTT.

The chain couples TRBV5-4 to TRBJ2-7; 8 bases line up with TRBD2. This CDR3 has 15 amino acids. V dropped 4 bases and J dropped 0; count of bases not matched to a gene: 6. The germline CDR1 and CDR2 sequences are SGHNT and YYREEE (reference sequence). The CDR3, as DNA: TGTGCCAGCAGCCTACTTAGCGGGGACTCCTACGAGCAGTACTTC. This codes for CASSLLSGDSYEQYF.

The V and J genes are TRBV2 and TRBJ1-5, with TRBD1 as a possible D gene (6 bases). Germline lookup yields CDR1 SNHLY and CDR2 FYNNEI. This CDR3 has 13 residues. The V gene lost 7 bases and the J gene lost 2 bases, with 9 bases spanning the gap. The CDR3 DNA reads as TGTGCCAGCAACAGGGATGGCAATCAGCCCCAGCATTTT. Translation: CASNRDGNQPQHF.

The V and J genes are TRBV2 and TRBJ2-1; a possible D gene is TRBD2 (5 bases). V lost 4 bases to trimming and J lost 4 bases, with 11 bases between them. Germline V gives CDR1 SNHLY, CDR2 FYNNEI. The length of the CDR3 is 14 residues. As DNA, the CDR3 is TGTGCCAGCAGTGGTGTTAGCGAGTACAATGAGCAGTTCTTC. It yields the protein CASSGVSEYNEQFF.

This chain connects TRBV18 to TRBJ2-1; TRBD2 is a possible D gene (6 bases). Trimming cost V 0 bases and J 7 bases, with 10 bases left between them. Germline V gene data show CDR1 as KGHSH and CDR2 as LQKENI. The CDR3 has 14 amino acids. CDR3 coding DNA: TGTGCCAGCTCACCACCGGCCGGGGGTAATGAGCAGTTCTTC. Amino acids: CASSPPAGGNEQFF.

The rearrangement uses TRBV6-4 and TRBJ2-2; 9 bases align to TRBD1. Germline CDR1 reads MRHNA; CDR2 reads SNTAGT. This CDR3 comprises 14 residues. V shed 5 bases, J shed 4 bases, and the junction held 2 bases outside the gene matches. CDR3 region: CASSRQGVTGELFF. The CDR3, as DNA: TGTGCCAGCAGTAGACAGGGGGTCACCGGGGAGCTGTTTTTT.

This clone came up once. The CDR3: CASSRDRAGEKLFF. The CDR3, as DNA: TGTGCCAGCAGCCGCGACAGGGCAGGTGAAAAACTGTTTTTT. The gene calls are TRBV5-4 and TRBJ1-4; TRBD1 matches at 7 bases. The CDR3 is 14 amino acids. Germline CDR1 and CDR2: SGHNT and YYREEE (reference sequence). V lost 4 bases and J lost 7; bases outside the gene matches: 7.

The chain employs TRBV5-4 and TRBJ2-2, with 9 positions matching TRBD2. Germline lookup yields CDR1 SGHNT and CDR2 YYREEE (reference sequence). With 2 bases clipped from V and 5 bases from J, the junction kept 7 bases outside the gene matches. This CDR3 has 16 residues. The CDR3 is CASSLGGRALTGELFF. DNA for the CDR3: TGTGCCAGCAGCTTAGGCGGGAGGGCCCTGACCGGGGAGCTGTTTTTT.

The chain employs TRBV6-5 and TRBJ2-1; D possibly uses TRBD1 or TRBD2 (6 bases each). V dropped 2 bases and J dropped 7 bases, with 9 bases sitting between them. From germline, CDR1 is MNHEY and CDR2 SVGAGI. This CDR3 has 13 residues. The CDR3 protein is CASSYLGGNEQFF. DNA of the CDR3: TGTGCCAGCAGTTACCTAGGGGGGAATGAGCAGTTCTTC.